The sample holds a few counts of the clone carrying this T cell receptor beta chain. The antigen is unknown. Researchers prepared the TCRbeta library using unique molecular identifiers, the study reports. TCRdb re-called the PCR reads with MiXCR, one entry per CDR3 protein. Counted here are approximately 1,000,000 distinct CDR3 sequences, about 29% occurring once; the ten biggest clones make up roughly 31%. The sample comes from a study of T-cell reconstitution after alpha-beta-depleted transplantation in children. Findings and caveats of the study: After one year, T-cell counts and TCRbeta diversity mostly came from new T cells.

Germline CDR1 and CDR2: DFQATT and SNEGSKA (reference sequence). The CDR3 has 12 residues. V was cut by 2 bases and J by 7 bases, with 11 bases left in between. The TCR was taken from a boy younger than two who had a stem cell transplant for SCID, so the T cells may come from the graft donor. The chain employs TRBV20-1 and TRBJ1-1; a possible D gene is TRBD1 (5 bases). The starting material was PBMCs, mostly from graft donor cells, obtained 360 days after TCRalphabeta/CD19-depleted stem cell transplant. CDR3 in DNA: TGCAGTGCTAGACCGGGGGGAAGTGAAGCTTTCTTT. Protein sequence: CSARPGGSEAFF.